The 18 T cell receptor beta chains below come from one sample, sequenced in a study of blood T cell repertoires in COVID-19. Produced via immunoSEQ multiplex PCR; TCRdb's table is partial and in-frame only. The table records approximately 260,000 clones, about nine tenths of them present only once. The sample comprised peripheral blood. These receptors were collected from a middle-aged man with acute or convalescent COVID-19.

The chain recombines TRBV5-1 with TRBJ2-7, with 8 bases lining up with TRBD1. The germline V gene has CDR1 SGHRS and CDR2 YFSETQ. Trimming at V came to 4 bases and at J to 0 bases, leaving 9 bases not matched to a gene. The CDR3 spans 16 residues. CDR3 sequence: CASSLPRDRGSYEQYF. In DNA, the CDR3 is TGCGCCAGCAGCCTACCTCGAGACAGGGGCTCCTACGAGCAGTACTTC.

The gene calls are TRBV5-1 and TRBJ1-1; no clear D. The germline CDR1 and CDR2 sequences are SGHRS and YFSETQ. Trimming removed 0 bases at V and 0 bases at J, with 9 bases between. The CDR3 sequence is 15 residues long. The CDR3 DNA reads as TGCGCCAGCAGCTTGGCCGGTGGAGTGAACACTGAAGCTTTCTTT. This translates into CASSLAGGVNTEAFF.

The chain couples TRBV2 to TRBJ2-7, with D perhaps TRBD1 (6 bases). The germline gives CDR1 SNHLY, CDR2 FYNNEI. This CDR3 region has 14 residues. Trimming stripped 4 bases from V and 1 base from J, with 11 bases between. The CDR3 coding sequence is TGTGCCAGCAGTGTCAGGGGTCATTCCTACGAGCAGTACTTC. Translation: CASSVRGHSYEQYF.

CDR3 bases: TGTGCCAGCGGACAGGGGGAGGGCAATGAGCAGTTCTTC. Encoded protein: CASGQGEGNEQFF. The rearrangement uses TRBV7-2 and TRBJ2-1; 10 bases agree with TRBD1. Per germline, CDR1 SGHTA and CDR2 FQGNSA. The CDR3 spans 13 residues. J was trimmed by 6 bases and V by 8 bases; bases with no gene match: 4.

This clone is a singleton in its sample. The rearrangement joins TRBV7-9 to TRBJ1-1; TRBD1 is a possible D gene (6 bases). CDR1 SEHNR and CDR2 FQNEAQ come from the germline V gene (reference sequence). This CDR3 region has 14 residues. Trimming cost V 2 bases and J 4 bases, with 11 bases left between them. CDR3 nucleotides: TGTGCCAGCAGCTTATCAGGGGCGGTCACTGAAGCTTTCTTT. It translates to CASSLSGAVTEAFF.

The chain combines TRBV18 with TRBJ2-5, with 10 bases matching TRBD1. Trimming at V came to 11 bases and at J to 5 bases, leaving 8 bases not matched to a gene. The CDR3 sequence is 13 residues long. Germline-derived CDR1 and CDR2 are KGHSH and LQKENI. CDR3 DNA: TGTGCCGGGTCGGGACAGGGGCTGGAGACCCAGTACTTC. It is translated as CAGSGQGLETQYF.

V and J are TRBV2 and TRBJ1-4; TRBD1 agrees at 9 bases. The trim removed 6 bases at V and 5 bases at J, leaving 10 bases unmatched. Germline values: CDR1 SNHLY, CDR2 FYNNEI. This CDR3 has 16 amino acids. The CDR3 coding sequence is TGTGCCAGCAGCATCAAACAGGGGGCCTACAATGAAAAACTGTTTTTT. Translating it yields CASSIKQGAYNEKLFF.

The rearrangement joins TRBV5-4 to TRBJ2-7; 7 bases agree with TRBD2. CDR1 and CDR2 (germline): SGHNT, YYREEE (reference sequence). With V trimmed by 1 base and J by 2 bases, 6 bases remained unmatched. CDR3 length: 15 residues. In DNA, the CDR3 is TGTGCCAGCAGCTTGTTTGGGACTACCACCTACGAGCAGTACTTC. This codes for CASSLFGTTTYEQYF.

The table lists this clone with a count of one. The genes are TRBV29-1 and TRBJ2-1; D remains ambiguous. Between the trimmed V and J ends, which lost 3 bases and 7 bases, there was a span of 7 bases. The CDR3 length is 11 residues. The germline V gene encodes CDR1 SQVTM and CDR2 ANQGSEA. CDR3 sequence (DNA): TGCAGCGTTGAGGCCTCGAATGAGCAGTTCTTC. Its protein product is CSVEASNEQFF.

The chain carries TRBV6-1 and TRBJ1-5; TRBD1 is a possible D gene (5 bases). The CDR3 is made up of 15 amino acids. CDR1 is MNHNS, CDR2 SASEGT, per germline. V lost 0 bases to trimming and J lost 8 bases, with 14 bases between them. This chain's CDR3 is CASSEARRLGEPQHF. DNA for the CDR3: TGTGCCAGCAGTGAAGCGCGAAGGTTAGGGGAGCCCCAGCATTTT.

In its sample, this clone was seen once. This chain uses TRBV6-6 with TRBJ2-7; unclear D gene. CDR1 MNHNY and CDR2 SVGAGI come from the germline V gene (reference sequence). The CDR3 contains 14 residues. V was clipped by 6 bases and J by 2 bases, with 14 bases between them. For the CDR3, the DNA is TGTGCCAGCAGGAGAATGGTAGCAGCCTACGAGCAGTACTTC. It encodes CASRRMVAAYEQYF.

V and J are TRBV7-2 and TRBJ2-5; 8 positions agree with TRBD1. There are 14 residues in the CDR3. Germline V lookup: CDR1 SGHTA, CDR2 FQGNSA. Germline trimming cut 5 bases from V and 5 bases from J; bases unmatched to any gene: 7. The chain's CDR3 is CASSDRGRRETQYF. The DNA of the CDR3 is TGTGCCAGCAGCGACAGGGGTCGTAGGGAGACCCAGTACTTC. Full variable domain (rest looked up from reference TRBV7-2 and TRBJ2-5): GAGVSQSPSNKVTEKGKDVELRCDPISGHTALYWYRQSLGQGLEFLIYFQGNSAPDKSGLPSDRFSAERTGGSVSTLTIQRTQQEDSAVYLCASSDRGRRETQYFGPGTRLLVL.

This chain connects TRBV19 to TRBJ1-1; TRBD1 matches at 7 bases. This CDR3 is built from 14 residues. The germline gives CDR1 LNHDA, CDR2 SQIVND (reference sequence). V was clipped by 3 bases and J by 5 bases; unmatched bases: 6. As DNA, the CDR3 is TGTGCCAGTAGTATTCCGGGACAGTTAACTGAAGCTTTCTTT. This translates into CASSIPGQLTEAFF.

The gene calls are TRBV6-5 and TRBJ1-6; 9 positions match TRBD1. This CDR3 region has 16 residues. Germline CDR1 and CDR2: MNHEY and SVGAGI. V shed 4 bases and J 10 bases; nucleotides not matched to a gene: 11. The CDR3 loop reads CASSLTGTGPGSPLHF. The CDR3 DNA follows: TGTGCCAGCAGTTTAACCGGGACAGGGCCGGGATCACCCCTCCACTTT.

V gene TRBV19 combines with J gene TRBJ2-7; D is perhaps TRBD2 (5 bases). V gave up 4 bases and J gave up 2 bases, with 9 bases separating them. In germline, CDR1 is LNHDA, CDR2 SQIVND (reference sequence). The CDR3 has 13 residues. CDR3 region: CASSKGLPYEQYF. The CDR3 nucleotides read TGTGCCAGTAGTAAAGGACTTCCCTACGAGCAGTACTTC.

V is TRBV27 and J is TRBJ1-5, with unresolved D. The CDR3 covers 13 residues. V was pared by 2 bases and J by 5 bases, with 7 bases between. Germline-derived CDR1 and CDR2 are MNHEY and SMNVEV (reference sequence). CDR3 region: CASSLAIYQPQHF. DNA of the CDR3: TGTGCCAGCAGTTTAGCGATTTATCAGCCCCAGCATTTT.

The genes are TRBV5-1 and TRBJ2-2; 7 positions agree with TRBD1. V trimming: 4 bases; J trimming: 4 bases; junction bases outside the gene matches: 7. CDR3 length: 15 residues. Germline V gives CDR1 SGHRS, CDR2 YFSETQ. The CDR3 bases are TGCGCCAGCAGCCTCCAGGGGGAATTCACCGGGGAGCTGTTTTTT. This codes for CASSLQGEFTGELFF.

This sequence joins TRBV9 and TRBJ2-2; tentatively, D is TRBD2 (5 bases). Germline V gene lookup returns CDR1 SGDLS and CDR2 YYNGEE. With 3 bases removed from V and 8 bases from J, the gap between germline ends came to 5 bases. The CDR3 totals 11 residues. CDR3 sequence (DNA): TGTGCCAGCAGCGCGGGGGGGGAGCTGTTTTTT. Amino acid sequence: CASSAGGELFF. The whole variable domain, filled in from reference TRBV9 and TRBJ2-2, reads DSGVTQTPKHLITATGQRVTLRCSPRSGDLSVYWYQQSLDQGLQFLIQYYNGEERAKGNILERFSAQQFPDLHSELNLSSLELGDSALYFCASSAGGELFFGEGSRLTVL.